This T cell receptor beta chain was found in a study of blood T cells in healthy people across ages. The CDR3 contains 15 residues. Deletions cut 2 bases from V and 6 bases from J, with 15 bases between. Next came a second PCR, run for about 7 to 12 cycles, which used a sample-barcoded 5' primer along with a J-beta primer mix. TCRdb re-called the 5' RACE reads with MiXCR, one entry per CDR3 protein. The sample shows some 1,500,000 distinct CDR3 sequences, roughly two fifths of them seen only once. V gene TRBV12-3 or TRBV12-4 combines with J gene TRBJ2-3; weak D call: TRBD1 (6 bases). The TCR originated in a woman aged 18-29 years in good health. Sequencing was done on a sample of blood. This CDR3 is CASSLWGEGDDTQYF. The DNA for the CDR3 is TGTGCCAGCAGTTTATGGGGCGAGGGGGACGATACGCAGTATTTT.